These 32 T cell receptor beta chains came from one sample sequenced in a study of blood T cell repertoires in COVID-19. Clones were sequenced by immunoSEQ multiplex PCR, and TCRdb holds only the in-frame ones, with some missing. The repertoire holds 150,000 to 190,000 clones, with 65% to 85% as singletons. Sequencing was carried out using peripheral blood. These TCRs come from a woman of 80 years or more with acute or convalescent COVID-19.

The chain carries TRBV9 and TRBJ2-1; 13 bases agree with TRBD2. Germline CDR1 reads SGDLS; CDR2 reads YYNGEE. V was clipped by 4 bases and J by 5 bases; unmatched bases: 9. The CDR3 runs to 17 residues. CDR3 sequence reads: CASSPGTSGAQNNEQFF. The CDR3 DNA reads as TGTGCCAGCAGCCCAGGGACTAGCGGGGCGCAAAACAATGAGCAGTTCTTC.

The genes are TRBV9 and TRBJ2-7; 10 bases align to TRBD2. CDR3 length: 15 residues. From germline, CDR1 is SGDLS and CDR2 YYNGEE. J gave up 4 bases and V 3 bases, and 7 bases lay outside the gene matches. The CDR3 DNA follows: TGTGCCAGCAGCGGCAGCGGGGGGGGATTTTACGAGCAGTACTTC. It yields the protein CASSGSGGGFYEQYF.

J is TRBJ2-1 and V is TRBV5-4, with 15 bases lining up with TRBD2. CDR1 and CDR2 (germline): SGHNT, YYREEE (reference sequence). The CDR3 is 16 amino acids. Trimming cost V 4 bases and J 3 bases; bases outside gene matches: 2. The CDR3 bases are TGTGCCAGCAGCGGGGGACTAGCGGGGGGCTACAATGAGCAGTTCTTC. Its translation is CASSGGLAGGYNEQFF.

The genes are TRBV5-5 and TRBJ1-1; 8 nucleotides agree with TRBD1. Germline V lookup: CDR1 SGHKS, CDR2 YYEKEE (reference sequence). This CDR3 region has 14 residues. V dropped 0 bases and J dropped 10; count of bases not matched to a gene: 8. The CDR3 DNA is TGTGCCAGCAGCTTGGGGACAGGGCCGGAGGGAGCTTTCTTT. Its translation is CASSLGTGPEGAFF.

The gene calls are TRBV5-1 and TRBJ1-3; TRBD1 matches at 7 bases. CDR3 length equals 13 residues. The V gene end was trimmed by 6 bases and the J gene end by 3 bases; junction bases not matched to a gene: 3. Germline assignment: CDR1 SGHRS and CDR2 YFSETQ. The CDR3 DNA reads as TGCGCCAGCAAAAGGGACAGTGGAAACACCATATATTTT. This codes for CASKRDSGNTIYF.

The V and J genes are TRBV12-5 and TRBJ1-4; 8 nucleotides agree with TRBD1. With 7 bases clipped from V and 8 bases from J, the junction kept 9 bases outside the gene matches. CDR1 is LGHNT and CDR2 is FRNRAP in the germline V gene. The CDR3 sequence is 14 residues long. CDR3 sequence reads: CASARGQGNEKLFF. CDR3 bases: TGTGCTAGTGCCCGAGGACAGGGCAACGAAAAACTGTTTTTT.

The chain employs TRBV20-1 and TRBJ2-3; TRBD2 matches at 11 bases. The germline V gene encodes CDR1 DFQATT and CDR2 SNEGSKA (reference sequence). After removal of 3 bases from V and 5 bases from J, the junction contained 10 bases not matched to a gene. The CDR3 has 16 residues. For the CDR3, the DNA is TGCAGTGCTAGTAGGGACCCCGGACTAGCGGGAGATACGCAGTATTTT. Residues: CSASRDPGLAGDTQYF.

V usage is TRBV4-3 and J usage is TRBJ1-2; TRBD1 agrees at 10 bases. Germline loops: CDR1 LGHNA, CDR2 YSLEER. The V and J ends lost 4 bases and 7 bases, in that order; junction bases with no gene match: 9. The CDR3 totals 15 residues. The DNA of the CDR3 is TGCGCCAGCAGCCCCCGTATAGGGACAGGGGTTGGCTACACCTTC. Protein: CASSPRIGTGVGYTF.

The V call is TRBV23-1, the J call TRBJ1-5; 9 bases line up with TRBD1. TRBV23-1 belongs to the ORF category, with a function that is uncertain. V shed 10 bases, J shed 6 bases, and the junction held 10 bases outside the gene matches. The CDR3 has 14 amino acids. CDR3 sequence (DNA): TGCGCCACCTTGACTTCGACAGGGGGTCAGCCCCAGCATTTT. Translation: CATLTSTGGQPQHF.

This chain links TRBV3-1 (or the pseudogene TRBV3-2) with TRBJ1-2, with TRBD1 identical over 7 bases. CDR1 is LGHDT and CDR2 is YNNKEL in the germline V gene (reference sequence). This CDR3 has 15 amino acids. Germline trimming cut 4 bases from V and 1 base from J; bases unmatched to any gene: 6. DNA for the CDR3: TGTGCCAGCAGCCTAGGGACAGCGATTAACTATGGCTACACCTTC. Translation gives CASSLGTAINYGYTF.

Only a few counts were recorded for this clone. This chain uses TRBV7-9 with TRBJ1-2; 9 positions match TRBD1. V trimming: 1 base; J trimming: 4 bases; junction bases outside the gene matches: 7. Germline-derived CDR1 and CDR2 are SEHNR and FQNEAQ (reference sequence). CDR3 size: 16 residues. CDR3 nucleotides: TGTGCCAGCAGCTTAGAAGGGGACAGGGCATCCTATGGCTACACCTTC. It translates to CASSLEGDRASYGYTF.

The gene calls are TRBV7-8 and TRBJ1-3, with D possibly being TRBD1 (5 bases). V lost 3 bases and J lost 7, with 16 bases in between. CDR1 SGHVS and CDR2 FQNEAQ come from the germline V gene. This CDR3 has 15 residues. The CDR3 is CASSLVGQTTNTIYF. Written as DNA, the CDR3 is TGTGCCAGCAGCTTGGTCGGACAAACTACGAACACCATATATTTT.

Only a few counts were recorded for this clone. The CDR3 sequence is CASSAGPQGRGYTF. The CDR3 DNA follows: TGTGCCAGCAGCGCAGGACCACAGGGACGAGGCTACACCTTC. The genes are TRBV7-2 and TRBJ1-2; D may be TRBD1 (6 bases). CDR1 is SGHTA and CDR2 is FQGNSA in the germline V gene. This CDR3 is 14 amino acids long. The V end lost 5 bases, the J end lost 8 bases, and 18 bases lay between the germline ends.

The chain has TRBV12-3 or TRBV12-4 and TRBJ2-1; D ambiguous. Trimming cost V 5 bases and J 0 bases, with 5 bases left between them. This CDR3 is built from 13 residues. The CDR3 DNA reads TGTGCCAGCAGTCTGAGCTCCTACAATGAGCAGTTCTTC. Its protein is CASSLSSYNEQFF.

The rearrangement joins TRBV19 to TRBJ1-2; weak D call: TRBD1 (5 bases). Germline V CDR1 and CDR2: LNHDA, SQIVND (reference sequence). The CDR3 runs 15 residues. V lost 6 bases and J lost 4, with 18 bases in between. CDR3: CASRPATPGGYGYTF. CDR3 nucleotides: TGTGCCAGTAGGCCGGCCACTCCCGGGGGCTATGGCTACACCTTC.

The chain uses TRBV4-3 and TRBJ1-2; D ambiguous. Trimming stripped 0 bases from V and 3 bases from J, with 26 bases between. The CDR3 has 20 residues. Germline V gene lookup returns CDR1 LGHNA and CDR2 YSLEER. The chain's CDR3 is CASSQDFPTRRGEVYYGYTF. The CDR3 DNA reads as TGCGCCAGCAGCCAAGATTTCCCCACCCGACGGGGAGAGGTATACTATGGCTACACCTTC.

This rearrangement joins TRBV19 to TRBJ1-5; unclear D gene. Germline CDR1 is LNHDA and CDR2 is SQIVND (reference sequence). The CDR3 sequence is 12 residues long. The ends were cut back, 7 bases at V and 2 bases at J, with 6 bases in the middle. The CDR3 nucleotides read TGTGCCAGTACCCCAGGCAATCAGCCCCAGCATTTT. Translating it yields CASTPGNQPQHF.

The chain uses TRBV9 and TRBJ2-3; D possibly corresponds to TRBD2 (5 bases). The CDR3 is 13 residues long. CDR1 SGDLS and CDR2 YYNGEE come from the germline V gene. Trimming cost V 0 bases and J 4 bases, with 6 bases left between them. CDR3 DNA sequence: TGTGCCAGCAGCGTAGGGACTTCAGATACGCAGTATTTT. This translates into CASSVGTSDTQYF.

This sequence joins TRBV30 and TRBJ2-7; 7 positions agree with TRBD2. The V and J ends lost 5 bases and 6 bases, in that order; junction bases with no gene match: 10. The CDR3 has 13 residues. The V gene's germline CDR1 is GTSNPN and CDR2 SVGIG (reference sequence). As DNA, the CDR3 is TGTGCCTGGGGGGAGGGTCCGCCGGGCGAGCAGTACTTC. It yields the protein CAWGEGPPGEQYF.

The chain is built from TRBV2 and TRBJ1-5; weak D call: TRBD1 (6 bases). From germline, CDR1 is SNHLY and CDR2 FYNNEI. With 6 bases removed from V and 1 base from J, the gap between germline ends came to 16 bases. The CDR3 extends over 16 amino acids. CDR3 amino acids: CASRDRQVLSNQPQHF. For the CDR3, the DNA is TGTGCCAGCAGGGACCGACAGGTCTTAAGCAATCAGCCCCAGCATTTT.

This CDR3 reads CASSSRDRPEEKLFF. CDR3 nucleotides: TGTGCCAGCAGCTCCCGGGACAGACCGGAGGAAAAACTGTTTTTT. This chain connects TRBV5-8 to TRBJ1-4; 7 bases match TRBD1. The ends lost 3 bases at V and 8 bases at J; junction bases unmatched: 10. CDR3 length equals 15 residues. The germline CDR1 and CDR2 sequences are SGHTS and YDEGEE. The full variable domain, rest sourced from reference TRBV5-8 and TRBJ1-4, is EAGVTQSPTHLIKTRGQQATLRCSPISGHTSVYWYQQALGLGLQFLLWYDEGEERNRGNFPPRFSGRQFPNYSSELNVNALELEDSALYLCASSSRDRPEEKLFFGSGTQLSVL.

The rearrangement joins TRBV6-4 to TRBJ1-6; D remains ambiguous. V was clipped by 6 bases and J by 6 bases, with 15 bases between them. CDR1 MRHNA and CDR2 SNTAGT come from the germline V gene. The CDR3 has 15 amino acids. The CDR3 here is CASRVAGSGNSPLHF. CDR3 sequence (DNA): TGTGCCAGCAGGGTGGCGGGGAGCGGTAATTCACCCCTCCACTTT.

The V gene is TRBV19, the J gene TRBJ2-7, with 8 nucleotides matching TRBD1. CDR1 LNHDA and CDR2 SQIVND come from the germline V gene (reference sequence). The ends lost 6 bases at V and 1 base at J; junction bases unmatched: 8. The CDR3 is made up of 15 amino acids. CDR3 in amino acids: CASSRTGLGSYEQYF. Written as DNA, the CDR3 is TGTGCCAGTAGCAGGACAGGGTTAGGTTCCTACGAGCAGTACTTC.

CDR3 amino acids: CASTRDRGTEAFF. The CDR3, as DNA: TGCGCCAGCACCCGGGACAGGGGCACTGAAGCTTTCTTT. V gene TRBV5-1 combines with J gene TRBJ1-1; TRBD1 aligns across 10 bases. The CDR3 runs to 13 residues. V shed 6 bases, J shed 4 bases, and the junction held 3 bases outside the gene matches. Germline V gene lookup returns CDR1 SGHRS and CDR2 YFSETQ.

The V gene is TRBV3-1 (or the pseudogene TRBV3-2), the J gene TRBJ1-6; D possibly corresponds to TRBD1 (6 bases). Per the germline V gene, CDR1 is LGHDT and CDR2 is YNNKEL (reference sequence). Trimming shortened V by 2 bases and J by 11 bases, and 10 bases separated the two germline ends. The CDR3 extends over 13 amino acids. The CDR3 is CASSQRTVPPLHF. In DNA, the CDR3 is TGTGCCAGCAGCCAACGGACAGTTCCACCCCTCCACTTT.

The chain has TRBV9 and TRBJ1-1; D is undetermined. Germline V gene lookup returns CDR1 SGDLS and CDR2 YYNGEE. Trimming left V 6 bases short and J 1 base short, with 13 bases between. The CDR3 runs 14 residues. DNA for the CDR3: TGTGCCAGCACTATTGGAGGGTCGAACACTGAAGCTTTCTTT. Translating gives CASTIGGSNTEAFF.

This chain links TRBV6-5 with TRBJ2-6; the D is unclear. The V end was cut by 8 bases, the J end by 3 bases, with 8 bases between. The CDR3 is 13 amino acids. Germline V gene data show CDR1 as MNHEY and CDR2 as SVGAGI. CDR3 coding DNA: TGTGCCAGCTGGTCGGGTGGGGCCAACGTCCTGACTTTC. Encoded protein: CASWSGGANVLTF.

This clone appeared a few times. V and J are TRBV7-8 and TRBJ2-1; D gene uncertain. V was clipped by 1 base and J by 2 bases, with 6 bases between them. Germline-derived CDR1 and CDR2 are SGHVS and FQNEAQ. The CDR3 contains 14 residues. Written as DNA, the CDR3 is TGTGCCAGCAGCTTAGGAGAGCCCTACAATGAGCAGTTCTTC. Protein: CASSLGEPYNEQFF. The entire variable domain, with the rest obtained from reference TRBV7-8 and TRBJ2-1, is as follows: GAGVSQSPRYKVAKRGQDVALRCDPISGHVSLFWYQQALGQGPEFLTYFQNEAQLDKSGLPSDRFFAERPEGSVSTLKIQRTQQEDSAVYLCASSLGEPYNEQFFGPGTRLTVL.

This chain uses TRBV6-5 with TRBJ1-1, with TRBD1 matching over 10 bases. Trimming cost V 7 bases and J 6 bases; bases outside gene matches: 11. CDR3 size: 15 residues. Germline V gene data show CDR1 as MNHEY and CDR2 as SVGAGI. Here the CDR3 DNA reads TGTGCCAGCAATAGGGCGACAGGGGGCCTCGCTGAAGCTTTCTTT. As protein: CASNRATGGLAEAFF.

The gene calls are TRBV2 and TRBJ2-3, with D unclear. Trimming pared 2 bases from V and 1 base from J, leaving 4 bases between. Germline CDR1 reads SNHLY; CDR2 reads FYNNEI. The CDR3 loop spans 13 amino acids. The chain's CDR3 is CASSEPGTDTQYF. DNA for the CDR3: TGTGCCAGCAGTGAACCGGGCACAGATACGCAGTATTTT.

The chain recombines TRBV6-2 or TRBV6-3 with TRBJ2-1; 7 bases are shared with TRBD1. The CDR3 covers 15 residues. With 6 bases clipped from V and 2 bases from J, the junction kept 7 bases outside the gene matches. CDR1 and CDR2 (germline): MNHEY, SVGEGT. CDR3 DNA sequence: TGTGCCAGCAGCCACAGACAGGGTACCTACAATGAGCAGTTCTTC. This translates into CASSHRQGTYNEQFF.

V is TRBV25-1 and J is TRBJ1-1; 9 bases are shared with TRBD1. CDR3 length equals 17 residues. V gave up 5 bases and J gave up 7 bases; unmatched junction bases: 17. CDR1 is MGHDK, CDR2 SYGVNS, per germline. The CDR3 region is CASSHQQGALGRDEAFF. The CDR3 DNA is TGTGCCAGCAGTCACCAACAGGGGGCGCTGGGTCGTGATGAAGCTTTCTTT.